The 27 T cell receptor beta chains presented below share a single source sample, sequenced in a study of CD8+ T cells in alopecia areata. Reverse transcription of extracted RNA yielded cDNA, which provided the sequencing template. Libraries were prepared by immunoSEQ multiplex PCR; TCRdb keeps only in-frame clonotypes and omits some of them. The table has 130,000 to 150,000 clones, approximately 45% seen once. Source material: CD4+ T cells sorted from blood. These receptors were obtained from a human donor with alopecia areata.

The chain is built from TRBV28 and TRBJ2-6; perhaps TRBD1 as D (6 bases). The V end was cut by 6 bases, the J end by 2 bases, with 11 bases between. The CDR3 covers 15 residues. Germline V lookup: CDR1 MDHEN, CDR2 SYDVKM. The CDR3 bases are TGTGCCAGCAGACAACAGGGACCTGGGGCCAACGTCCTGACTTTC. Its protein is CASRQQGPGANVLTF. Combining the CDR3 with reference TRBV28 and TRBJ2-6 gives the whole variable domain DVKVTQSSRYLVKRTGEKVFLECVQDMDHENMFWYRQDPGLGLRLIYFSYDVKMKEKGDIPEGYSVSREKKERFSLILESASTNQTSMYLCASRQQGPGANVLTFGAGSRLTVL.

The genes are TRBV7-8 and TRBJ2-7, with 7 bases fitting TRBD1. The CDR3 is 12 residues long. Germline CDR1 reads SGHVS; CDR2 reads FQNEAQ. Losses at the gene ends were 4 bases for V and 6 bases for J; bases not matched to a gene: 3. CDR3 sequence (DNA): TGTGCCAGCAGCTACAGGGGTCTCGAGCAGTACTTC. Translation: CASSYRGLEQYF.

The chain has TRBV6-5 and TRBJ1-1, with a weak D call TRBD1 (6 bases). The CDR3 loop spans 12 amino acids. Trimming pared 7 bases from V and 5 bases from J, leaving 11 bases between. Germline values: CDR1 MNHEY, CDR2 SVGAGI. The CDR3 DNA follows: TGTGCCAGCACCAATACAGGGACTGAAGCTTTCTTT. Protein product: CASTNTGTEAFF.

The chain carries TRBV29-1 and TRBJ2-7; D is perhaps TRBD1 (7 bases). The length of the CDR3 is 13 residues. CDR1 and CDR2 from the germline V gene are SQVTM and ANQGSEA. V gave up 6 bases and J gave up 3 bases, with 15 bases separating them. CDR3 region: CSVARDRNYEQYF. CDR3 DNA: TGCAGCGTCGCGCGGGACAGAAACTACGAGCAGTACTTC.

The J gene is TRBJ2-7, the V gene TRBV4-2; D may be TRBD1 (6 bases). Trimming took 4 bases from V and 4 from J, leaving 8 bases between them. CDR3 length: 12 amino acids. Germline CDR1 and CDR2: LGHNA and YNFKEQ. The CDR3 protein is CASSPQGYEQYF. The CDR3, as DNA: TGTGCCAGCAGCCCCCAGGGGTACGAGCAGTACTTC.

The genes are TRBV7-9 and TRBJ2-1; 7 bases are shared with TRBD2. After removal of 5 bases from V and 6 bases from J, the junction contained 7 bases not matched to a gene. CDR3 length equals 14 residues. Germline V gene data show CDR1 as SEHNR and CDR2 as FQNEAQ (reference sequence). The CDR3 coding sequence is TGTGCCAGCAGCCCTTCCGGGACTACCAATGAGCAGTTCTTC. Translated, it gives CASSPSGTTNEQFF.

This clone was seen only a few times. The CDR3 region is CASSAFGQTGSEEYF. The CDR3 DNA reads TGTGCCAGCAGTGCCTTCGGTCAAACAGGGTCCGAGGAATACTTC. The V and J genes are TRBV6-6 and TRBJ2-7; tentatively, D is TRBD1 (6 bases). This CDR3 contains 15 residues. The V gene lost 5 bases and the J gene lost 13 bases, with 27 bases spanning the gap. The germline V gene encodes CDR1 MNHNY and CDR2 SVGAGI (reference sequence).

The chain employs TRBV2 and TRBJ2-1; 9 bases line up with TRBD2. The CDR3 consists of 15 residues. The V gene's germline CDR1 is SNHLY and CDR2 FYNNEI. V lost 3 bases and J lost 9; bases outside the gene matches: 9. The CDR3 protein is CASSDVLAGDSEQFF. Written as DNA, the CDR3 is TGTGCCAGCAGTGATGTATTAGCGGGAGACAGTGAGCAGTTCTTC.

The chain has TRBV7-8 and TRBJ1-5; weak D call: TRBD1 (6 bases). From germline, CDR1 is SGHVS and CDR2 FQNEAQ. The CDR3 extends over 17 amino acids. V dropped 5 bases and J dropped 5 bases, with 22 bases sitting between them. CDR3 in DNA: TGTGCCAGCAGCCCCCGCCGGCAGGACAGATTTTATCAGCCCCAGCATTTT. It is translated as CASSPRRQDRFYQPQHF.

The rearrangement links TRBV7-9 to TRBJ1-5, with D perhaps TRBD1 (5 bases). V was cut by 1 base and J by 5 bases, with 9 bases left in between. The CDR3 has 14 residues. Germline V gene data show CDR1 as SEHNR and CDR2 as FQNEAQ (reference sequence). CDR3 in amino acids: CASSLGQWDQPQHF. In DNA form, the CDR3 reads TGTGCCAGCAGCTTAGGACAGTGGGATCAGCCCCAGCATTTT.

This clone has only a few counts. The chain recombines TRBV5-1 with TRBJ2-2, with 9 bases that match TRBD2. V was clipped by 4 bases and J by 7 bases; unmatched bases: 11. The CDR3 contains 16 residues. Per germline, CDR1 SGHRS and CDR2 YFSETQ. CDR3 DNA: TGCGCCAGCAGCGGCACCGGGACTAGCCCCGTCGGGGAGCTGTTTTTT. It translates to CASSGTGTSPVGELFF.

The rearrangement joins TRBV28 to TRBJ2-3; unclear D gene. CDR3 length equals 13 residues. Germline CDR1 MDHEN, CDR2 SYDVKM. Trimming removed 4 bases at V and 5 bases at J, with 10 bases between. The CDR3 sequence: CASSYRVVDTQYF. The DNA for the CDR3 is TGTGCCAGCAGTTATCGGGTTGTAGATACGCAGTATTTT.

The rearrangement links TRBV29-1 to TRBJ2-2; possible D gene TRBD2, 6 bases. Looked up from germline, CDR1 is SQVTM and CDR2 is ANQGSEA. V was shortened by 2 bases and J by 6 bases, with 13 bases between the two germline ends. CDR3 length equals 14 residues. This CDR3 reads CSVEIGSSAGELFF. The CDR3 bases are TGCAGCGTTGAAATCGGGAGTAGCGCCGGGGAGCTGTTTTTT.

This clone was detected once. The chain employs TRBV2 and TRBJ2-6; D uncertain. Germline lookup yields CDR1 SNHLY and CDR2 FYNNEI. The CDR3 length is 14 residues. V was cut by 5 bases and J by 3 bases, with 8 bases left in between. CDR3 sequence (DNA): TGTGCCAGCAGTCCGTCATATGGGGCCAACGTCCTGACTTTC. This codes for CASSPSYGANVLTF.

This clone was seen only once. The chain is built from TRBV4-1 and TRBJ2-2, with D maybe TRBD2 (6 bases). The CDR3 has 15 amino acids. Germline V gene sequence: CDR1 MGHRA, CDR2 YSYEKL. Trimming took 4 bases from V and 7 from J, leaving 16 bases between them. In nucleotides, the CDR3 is TGCGCCAGCAGCCGCGGGACTCTTGAAGGCGGGGAGCTGTTTTTT. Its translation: CASSRGTLEGGELFF.

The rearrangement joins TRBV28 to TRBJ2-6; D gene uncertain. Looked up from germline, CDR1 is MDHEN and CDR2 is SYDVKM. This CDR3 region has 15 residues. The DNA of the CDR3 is TGTGCTTCTCGAATAGAGAGCTCTGGGGCCAACGTCCTGACTTTC. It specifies CASRIESSGANVLTF. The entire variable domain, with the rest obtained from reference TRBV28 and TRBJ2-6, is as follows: DVKVTQSSRYLVKRTGEKVFLECVQDMDHENMFWYRQDPGLGLRLIYFSYDVKMKEKGDIPEGYSVSREKKERFSLILESASTNQTSMYLCASRIESSGANVLTFGAGSRLTVL.

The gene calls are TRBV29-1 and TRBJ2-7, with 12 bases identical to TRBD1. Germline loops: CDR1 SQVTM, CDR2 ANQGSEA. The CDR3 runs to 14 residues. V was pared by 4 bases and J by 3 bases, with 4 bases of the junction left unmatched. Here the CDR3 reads CSVAGTGGGYEQYF. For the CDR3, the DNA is TGCAGCGTTGCCGGGACAGGGGGCGGCTACGAGCAGTACTTC.

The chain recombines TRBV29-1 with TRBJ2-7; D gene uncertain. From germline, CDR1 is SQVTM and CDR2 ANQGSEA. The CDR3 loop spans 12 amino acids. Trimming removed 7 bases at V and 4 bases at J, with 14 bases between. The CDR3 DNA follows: TGCAGCGCCCTATTGGGCGGATACGAGCAGTACTTC. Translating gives CSALLGGYEQYF.

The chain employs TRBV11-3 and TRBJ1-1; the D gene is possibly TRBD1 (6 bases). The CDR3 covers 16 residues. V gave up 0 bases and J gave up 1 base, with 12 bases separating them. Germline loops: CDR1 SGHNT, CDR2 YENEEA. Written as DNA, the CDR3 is TGTGCCAGCAGCTTAGATCAAGGGGGAGGGAACACTGAAGCTTTCTTT. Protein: CASSLDQGGGNTEAFF.

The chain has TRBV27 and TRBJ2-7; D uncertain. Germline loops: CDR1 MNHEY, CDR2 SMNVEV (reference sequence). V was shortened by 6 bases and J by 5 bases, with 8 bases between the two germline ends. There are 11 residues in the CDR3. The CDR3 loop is CASSYLHEQYF. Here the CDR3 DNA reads TGTGCCAGCAGCTATCTCCACGAGCAGTACTTC.

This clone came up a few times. The CDR3 DNA reads TGTGCCAGCAGTGCCTCTTATCTCAAAAACATTCAGTACTTC. It translates to CASSASYLKNIQYF. The rearrangement uses TRBV2 and TRBJ2-4, with D unclear. This CDR3 region has 14 residues. Between the trimmed V and J ends, which lost 4 bases and 3 bases, there was a span of 10 bases. Germline V gives CDR1 SNHLY, CDR2 FYNNEI.

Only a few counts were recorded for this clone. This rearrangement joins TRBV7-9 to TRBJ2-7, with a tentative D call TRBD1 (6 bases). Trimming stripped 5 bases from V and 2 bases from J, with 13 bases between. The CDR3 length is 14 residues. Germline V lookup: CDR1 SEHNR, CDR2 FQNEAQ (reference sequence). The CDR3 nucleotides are TGTGCCAGCAGCCAGGGGCGGCTAGCCTACGAGCAGTACTTC. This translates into CASSQGRLAYEQYF.

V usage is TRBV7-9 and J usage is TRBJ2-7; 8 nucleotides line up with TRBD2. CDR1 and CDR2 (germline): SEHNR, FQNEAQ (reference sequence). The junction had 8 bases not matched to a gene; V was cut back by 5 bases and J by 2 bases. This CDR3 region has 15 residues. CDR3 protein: CASSEAREGAYEQYF. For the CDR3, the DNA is TGTGCCAGCAGCGAAGCCCGGGAGGGGGCCTACGAGCAGTACTTC.

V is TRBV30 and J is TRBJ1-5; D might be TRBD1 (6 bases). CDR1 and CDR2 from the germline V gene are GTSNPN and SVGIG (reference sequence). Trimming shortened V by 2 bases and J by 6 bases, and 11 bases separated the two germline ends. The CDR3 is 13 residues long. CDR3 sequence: CAWSRRGSQPQHF. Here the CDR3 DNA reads TGTGCCTGGAGTCGGAGGGGGTCTCAGCCCCAGCATTTT.

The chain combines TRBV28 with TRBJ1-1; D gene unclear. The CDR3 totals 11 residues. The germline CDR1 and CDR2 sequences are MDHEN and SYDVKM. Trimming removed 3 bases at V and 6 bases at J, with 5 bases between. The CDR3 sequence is CASSFRAEAFF. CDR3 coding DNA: TGTGCCAGCAGTTTTCGTGCTGAAGCTTTCTTT.

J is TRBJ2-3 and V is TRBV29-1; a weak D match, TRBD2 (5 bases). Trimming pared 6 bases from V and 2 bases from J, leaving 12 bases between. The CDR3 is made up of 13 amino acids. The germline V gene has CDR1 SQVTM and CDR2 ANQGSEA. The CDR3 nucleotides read TGCAGCGTAGATAAACTAGACACAGATACGCAGTATTTT. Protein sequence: CSVDKLDTDTQYF.

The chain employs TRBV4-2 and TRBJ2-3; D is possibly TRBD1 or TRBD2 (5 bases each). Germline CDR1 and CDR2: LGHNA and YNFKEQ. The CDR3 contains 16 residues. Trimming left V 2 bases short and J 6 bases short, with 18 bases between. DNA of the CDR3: TGTGCCAGCAGCCAAAATTCCGGGACCCCCCGCGATACGCAGTATTTT. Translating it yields CASSQNSGTPRDTQYF.